The clone carrying this T cell receptor beta chain was observed a handful of times. One end of the junction varies from germline; a read error may be responsible. The data were taken from a study of blood T cells in healthy people across ages. The CDR3 contains 14 residues. Germline CDR1 reads SGHAT; CDR2 reads FQNNGV. With a J-beta primer mix and a sample-barcoded 5' primer, a second PCR ran about 6 to 11 cycles. TCRdb called the 5' RACE reads again in MiXCR, with one record for every CDR3 protein. The sample contains hundreds of thousands of distinct CDR3 sequences, about 25% of which appear only once. These same data were also listed under a study on T cells of mothers and their children. That paper notes: Over 9.5 million reads per mother and some 3 million per child were obtained. Researchers report slightly higher, though non-significant, overlap in related mother-child pairs than in unrelated pairs.

The chain joins TRBV11-2 to TRBJ2-5; the D is unclear. The last part of the DNA fits TRBJ2-1 better; the J call may be wrong. The receptor was isolated from a boy between 10 and 17 years old in good health. Sequencing was performed on blood. CDR3 sequence: CASCLWLLGNEQFF. CDR3 bases: TGTGCCAGCTGCTTGTGGTTATTAGGGAATGAGCAGTTCTTC.